The T cell receptor beta chain described here comes from a study of blood T cell repertoires in COVID-19 (TCRdb year 2020). Concerning the study at large: Samples covering the acute and convalescent phases of COVID-19 were provided by collaborators in the United States, Italy and Spain. The material from the prospective study consisted of cDNA or gDNA derived from T cells, B-cell-depleted T cells, or PBMCs. The dataset comprised deeply sampled blood TCRbeta repertoires from subjects exposed to, actively infected with, or recovered from COVID-19. The repertoires were made available in a free public database intended to serve as a resource for research on the immune response to SARS-CoV-2. Samples came from the ongoing ImmuneRACE study (first 160 participants) plus 1,254 subjects from 6 global collaborators. Sample metadata almost always included a de-identified subject ID, COVID-19 status, age in years and sex. Where available, HLA class I and class II types were obtained from metadata supplied by the sample provider rather than from assay-based typing.

Remarks on this clone: The antigen this receptor binds is unknown. No base-level quality is on record; no much larger clone is a single base apart.

Per the germline V gene (reference sequence), LNHNV is the CDR1 and YYDKDF is the CDR2. Spanning cysteine to phenylalanine, the CDR3 consists of 19 amino acids. This entry keeps only the CDR3 DNA: 57 bases, framed from base 1. The germline V end is reduced by 0 bases and the J end by 7 bases; junction bases left unmatched: 12. What the work shows at the level of the full study, not this receptor alone: How much clinical and demographic metadata was included differed by source and by participant, and the metadata was provided uncurated.

TCRbeta CDR3 regions were amplified from genomic DNA by means of the immunoSEQ Assay, a bias-controlled multiplex PCR. In the paper's pipeline: The number of nucleated cells in each sample was estimated by amplification of reference gene primers within the assay. Sequence reads were collapsed and filtered to measure the absolute abundance of every unique TCRbeta CDR3 rearrangement. For each sample, productive Simpson clonality was calculated as the square root of Simpson's diversity index across productive rearrangements. The table was pulled from immuneACCESS by TCRdb, which kept in-frame rearrangements only. Such tables lose some clones; where checked, under half of the loss comes from unresolved V genes, and the rest has no known cause. V and J calls and clone size are copied from that table; D and trimming were computed from the DNA. The sample profile shows about 98,000 clones; 82% of them were found once. Of the sample, roughly a tenth falls within the top ten clones.

Collaborating institutions collected whole blood in K2EDTA tubes following their own protocols. For TCRbeta analysis, collaborator samples were shipped as frozen whole blood, as isolated PBMCs, or as DNA extracted from either sample type. The chain is assembled from TRBV15 and TRBJ2-3; 14 nucleotides in the junction match TRBD2. The TCR comes from a man in his sixties or seventies with active or convalescent COVID-19. What was sequenced was peripheral blood. The encoded CDR3 is CATSRDRETSGGAMYTQYF. The DNA sequence is TGTGCCACCAGCAGAGATCGTGAGACTAGCGGGGGGGCAATGTATACGCAGTATTTT.